This T cell receptor beta chain was recovered during a study of persistence of HIV-infected CD4 T cells. This was the immunoSEQ version 4 assay in survey mode. TCRdb's table, derived via immunoSEQ multiplex PCR, lists solely in-frame clones and lacks some. The table shows approximately 18,000 clones, with less than 65% occurring only once. The CDR3 length is 16 residues. V dropped 0 bases and J dropped 9; count of bases not matched to a gene: 8. Germline V gene data show CDR1 as SGHRS and CDR2 as YFSETQ. Comments on this clone: The antigen is undetermined.

The stimulus was lysate of CMV-infected fibroblasts, around 11 ug/mL. CD4+ T cells upregulating both CD40 ligand and CD69 were sorted as responding cells. J is TRBJ1-6 and V is TRBV5-1; 8 bases agree with TRBD1. This material consisted of CD4+ T cells sorted from PBMCs after roughly 19-hour stimulation, taken from a patient who received antiretroviral therapy. The receptor's source is an adult woman with HIV who was CMV-seropositive. As DNA, the CDR3 is TGCGCCAGCAGCTTGGATACAGGGGGAATAGGTTCACCCCTCCACTTT. Translated, it gives CASSLDTGGIGSPLHF.